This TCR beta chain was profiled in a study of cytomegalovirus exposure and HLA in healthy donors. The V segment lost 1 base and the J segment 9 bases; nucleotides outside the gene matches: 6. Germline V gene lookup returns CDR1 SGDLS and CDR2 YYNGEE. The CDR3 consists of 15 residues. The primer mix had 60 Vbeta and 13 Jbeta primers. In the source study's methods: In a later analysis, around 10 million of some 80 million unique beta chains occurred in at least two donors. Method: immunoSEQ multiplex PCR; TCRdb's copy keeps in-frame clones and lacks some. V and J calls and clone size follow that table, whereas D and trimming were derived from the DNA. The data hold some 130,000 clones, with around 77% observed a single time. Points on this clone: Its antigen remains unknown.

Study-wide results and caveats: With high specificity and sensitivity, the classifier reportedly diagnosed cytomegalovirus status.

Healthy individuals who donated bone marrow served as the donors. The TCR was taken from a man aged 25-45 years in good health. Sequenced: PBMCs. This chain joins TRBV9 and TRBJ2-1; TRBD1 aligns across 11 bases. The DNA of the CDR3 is TGTGCCAGCAGCGTACCAGGGACAGGGGGTAGTGAGCAGTTCTTC. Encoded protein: CASSVPGTGGSEQFF.